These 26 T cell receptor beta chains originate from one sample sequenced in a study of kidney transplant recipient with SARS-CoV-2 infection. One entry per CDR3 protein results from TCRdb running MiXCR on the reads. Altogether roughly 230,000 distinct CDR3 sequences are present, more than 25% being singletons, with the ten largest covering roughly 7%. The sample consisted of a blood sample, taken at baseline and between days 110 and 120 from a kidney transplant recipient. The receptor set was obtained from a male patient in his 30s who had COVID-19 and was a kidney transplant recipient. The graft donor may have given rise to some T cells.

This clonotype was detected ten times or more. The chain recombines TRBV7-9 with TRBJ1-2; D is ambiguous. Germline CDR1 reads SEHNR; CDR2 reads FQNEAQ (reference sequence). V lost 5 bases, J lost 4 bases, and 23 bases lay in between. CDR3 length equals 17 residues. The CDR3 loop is CASSNRVYHGKTYGYTF. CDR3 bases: TGTGCCAGCAGCAACCGGGTATACCATGGAAAGACCTATGGCTACACCTTC.

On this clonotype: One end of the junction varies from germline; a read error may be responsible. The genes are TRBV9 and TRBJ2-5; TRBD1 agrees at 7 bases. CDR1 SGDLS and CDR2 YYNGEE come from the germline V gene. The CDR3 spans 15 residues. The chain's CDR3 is CAGSHWDSRQETQYF. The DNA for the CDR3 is TGTGCCGGCAGCCACTGGGACAGCCGTCAAGAGACCCAGTACTTC.

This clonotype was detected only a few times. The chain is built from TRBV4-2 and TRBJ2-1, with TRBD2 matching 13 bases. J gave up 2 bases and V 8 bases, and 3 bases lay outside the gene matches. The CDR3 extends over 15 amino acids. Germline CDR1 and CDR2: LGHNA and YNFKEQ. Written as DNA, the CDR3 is TGTGCCAGCTCTACTAGCGGGAGGGCCTACAATGAGCAGTTCTTC. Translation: CASSTSGRAYNEQFF.

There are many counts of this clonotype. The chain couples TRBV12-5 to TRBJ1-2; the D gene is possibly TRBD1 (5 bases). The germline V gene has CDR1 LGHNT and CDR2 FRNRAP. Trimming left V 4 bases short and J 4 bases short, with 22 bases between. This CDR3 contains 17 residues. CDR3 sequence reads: CASGCYILQGKTYGYTF. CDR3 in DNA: TGTGCTAGTGGTTGCTATATTTTGCAGGGAAAGACCTATGGCTACACCTTC.

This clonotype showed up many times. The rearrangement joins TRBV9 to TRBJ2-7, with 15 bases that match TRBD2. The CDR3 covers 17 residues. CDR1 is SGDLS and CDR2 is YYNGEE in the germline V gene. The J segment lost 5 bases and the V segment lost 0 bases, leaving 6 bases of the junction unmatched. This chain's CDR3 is CASSVDIGTSGRNEQYF. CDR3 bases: TGTGCCAGCAGCGTAGATATCGGGACTAGCGGGAGGAACGAGCAGTACTTC.

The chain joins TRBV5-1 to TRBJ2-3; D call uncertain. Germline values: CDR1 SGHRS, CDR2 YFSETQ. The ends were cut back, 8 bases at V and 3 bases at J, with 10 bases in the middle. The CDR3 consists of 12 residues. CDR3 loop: CASTDMTDTQYF. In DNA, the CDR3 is TGCGCCAGTACCGACATGACAGATACGCAGTATTTT.

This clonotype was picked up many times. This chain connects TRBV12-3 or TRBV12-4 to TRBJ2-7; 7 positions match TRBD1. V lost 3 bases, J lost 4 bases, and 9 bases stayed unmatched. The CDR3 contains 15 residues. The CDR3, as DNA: TGTGCCAGCAGTTTGGAAACAGGGGCAGGTTACGAGCAGTACTTC. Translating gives CASSLETGAGYEQYF.

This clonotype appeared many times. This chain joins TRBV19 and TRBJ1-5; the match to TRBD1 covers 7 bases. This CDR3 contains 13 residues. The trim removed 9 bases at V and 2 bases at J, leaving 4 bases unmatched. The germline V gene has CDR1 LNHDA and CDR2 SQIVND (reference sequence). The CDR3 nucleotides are TGTGCCAGCGCCGGGACAGGCAATCAGCCCCAGCATTTT. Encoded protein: CASAGTGNQPQHF.

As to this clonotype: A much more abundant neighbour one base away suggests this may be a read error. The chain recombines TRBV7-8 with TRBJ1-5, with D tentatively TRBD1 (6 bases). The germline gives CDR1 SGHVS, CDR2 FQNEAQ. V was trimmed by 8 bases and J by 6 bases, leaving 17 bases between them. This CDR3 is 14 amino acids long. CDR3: CASGTYRVAQPQHF. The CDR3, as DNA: TGTGCCAGCGGCACTTACAGGGTTGCTCAGCCCCAGCATTTT.

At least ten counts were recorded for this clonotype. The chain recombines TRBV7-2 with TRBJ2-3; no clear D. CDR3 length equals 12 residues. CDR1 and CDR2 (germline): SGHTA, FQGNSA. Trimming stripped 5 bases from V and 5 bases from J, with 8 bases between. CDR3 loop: CASSEQRDTQYF. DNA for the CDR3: TGTGCCAGCAGCGAGCAGCGAGATACGCAGTATTTT.

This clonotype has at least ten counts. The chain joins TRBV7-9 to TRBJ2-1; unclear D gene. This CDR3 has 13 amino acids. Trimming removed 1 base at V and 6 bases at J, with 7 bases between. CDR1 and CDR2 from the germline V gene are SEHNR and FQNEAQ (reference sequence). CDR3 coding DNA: TGTGCCAGCAGCTTAGACACCTCCAATGAGCAGTTCTTC. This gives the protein CASSLDTSNEQFF.

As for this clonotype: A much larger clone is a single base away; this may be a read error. The CDR3 bases are TGTGCCAGCGGTGAGGCTAGCGGGAGGGCCTACGAGCAGTACTTC. Protein product: CASGEASGRAYEQYF. The chain carries TRBV6-4 and TRBJ2-7, with 12 bases lining up with TRBD2. CDR3 length: 15 amino acids. Germline V gene lookup returns CDR1 MRHNA and CDR2 SNTAGT.

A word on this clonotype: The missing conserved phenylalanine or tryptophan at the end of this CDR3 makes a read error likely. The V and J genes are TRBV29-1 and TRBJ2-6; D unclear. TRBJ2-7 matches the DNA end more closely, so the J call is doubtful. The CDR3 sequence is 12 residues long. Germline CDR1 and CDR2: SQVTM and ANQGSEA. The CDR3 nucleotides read TGCAGCGTTGAGAGTGGGTCCCTCGAGCAGTACCTC. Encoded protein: CSVESGSLEQYL.

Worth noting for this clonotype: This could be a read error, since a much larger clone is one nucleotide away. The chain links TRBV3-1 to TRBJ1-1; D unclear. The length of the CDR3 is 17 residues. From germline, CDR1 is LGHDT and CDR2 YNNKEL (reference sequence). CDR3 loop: CASSPYAPISIRTEASF. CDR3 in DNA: TGTGCCAGCAGCCCATACGCTCCCATTTCAATTCGCACTGAAGCTTCCTTT.

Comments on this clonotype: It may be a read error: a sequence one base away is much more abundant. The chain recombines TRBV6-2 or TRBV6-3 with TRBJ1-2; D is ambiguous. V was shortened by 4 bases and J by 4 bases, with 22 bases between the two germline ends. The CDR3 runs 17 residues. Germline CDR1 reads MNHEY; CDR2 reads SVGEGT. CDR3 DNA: TGTGCCAGCAGTTGTACAGACTGCATCGGAAAGACCTATGGCTACACCTTC. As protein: CASSCTDCIGKTYGYTF.

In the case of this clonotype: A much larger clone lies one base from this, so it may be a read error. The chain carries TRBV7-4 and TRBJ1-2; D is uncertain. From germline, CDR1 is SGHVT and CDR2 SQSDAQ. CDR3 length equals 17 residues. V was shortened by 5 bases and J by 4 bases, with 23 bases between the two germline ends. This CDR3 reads CASSKYTSARKTYGYTF. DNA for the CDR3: TGTGCCAGCAGCAAATACACTTCAGCTCGAAAGACCTATGGCTACACCTTC.

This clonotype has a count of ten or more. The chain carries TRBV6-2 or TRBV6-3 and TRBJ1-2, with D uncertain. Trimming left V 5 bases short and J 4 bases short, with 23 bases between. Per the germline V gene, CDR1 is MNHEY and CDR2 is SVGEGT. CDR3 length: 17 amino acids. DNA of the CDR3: TGTGCCAGCAGTGTCACGAGCTGCATCGGAAAGACCTATGGCTACACCTTC. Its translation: CASSVTSCIGKTYGYTF.

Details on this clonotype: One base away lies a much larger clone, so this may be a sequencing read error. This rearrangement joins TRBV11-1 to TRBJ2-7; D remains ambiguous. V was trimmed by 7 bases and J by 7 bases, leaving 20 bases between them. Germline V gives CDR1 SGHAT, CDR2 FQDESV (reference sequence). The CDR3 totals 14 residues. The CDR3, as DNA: TGTGCCAGCACGAATTCCCCGGACGCCGGAGAGCAGTACTTC. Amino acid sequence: CASTNSPDAGEQYF.

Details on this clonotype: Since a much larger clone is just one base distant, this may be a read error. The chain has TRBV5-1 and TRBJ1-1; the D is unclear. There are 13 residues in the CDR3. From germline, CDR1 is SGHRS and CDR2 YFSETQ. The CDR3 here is CVSSLARFAEAFF. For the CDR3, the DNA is TGCGTCAGCAGCTTGGCACGATTCGCTGAAGCTTTCTTT.

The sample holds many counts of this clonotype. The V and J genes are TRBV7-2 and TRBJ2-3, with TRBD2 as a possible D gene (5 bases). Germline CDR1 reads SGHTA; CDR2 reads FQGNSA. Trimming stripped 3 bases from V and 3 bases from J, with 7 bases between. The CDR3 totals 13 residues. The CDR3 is CASSLSGTDTQYF. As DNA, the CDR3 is TGTGCCAGCAGCTTGTCGGGGACAGATACGCAGTATTTT.

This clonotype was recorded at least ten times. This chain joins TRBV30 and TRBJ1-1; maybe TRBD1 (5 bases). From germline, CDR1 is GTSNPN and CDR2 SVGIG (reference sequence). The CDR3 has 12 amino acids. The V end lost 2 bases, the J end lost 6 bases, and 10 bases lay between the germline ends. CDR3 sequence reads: CAWSQGNSEAFF. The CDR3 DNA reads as TGTGCCTGGAGTCAGGGAAATTCTGAAGCTTTCTTT.

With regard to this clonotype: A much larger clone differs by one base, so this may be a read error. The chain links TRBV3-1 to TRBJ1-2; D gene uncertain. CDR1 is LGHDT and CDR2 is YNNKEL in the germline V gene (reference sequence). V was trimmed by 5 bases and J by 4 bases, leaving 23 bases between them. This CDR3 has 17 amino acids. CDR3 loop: CASSEDDTLRKSYGYTF. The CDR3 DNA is TGTGCCAGCAGCGAGGATGACACCCTTCGAAAGTCCTATGGCTACACCTTC.

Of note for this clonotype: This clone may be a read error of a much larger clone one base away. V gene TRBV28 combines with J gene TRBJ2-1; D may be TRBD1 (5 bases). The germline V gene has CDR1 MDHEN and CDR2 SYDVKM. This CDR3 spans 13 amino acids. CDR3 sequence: CASRGAEYNEQLF. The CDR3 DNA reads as TGTGCCAGCAGAGGGGCGGAATACAATGAGCAGTTATTC. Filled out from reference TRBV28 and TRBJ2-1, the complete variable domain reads DVKVTQSSRYLVKRTGEKVFLECVQDMDHENMFWYRQDPGLGLRLIYFSYDVKMKEKGDIPEGYSVSREKKERFSLILESASTNQTSMYLCASRGAEYNEQLFGPGTRLTVL.

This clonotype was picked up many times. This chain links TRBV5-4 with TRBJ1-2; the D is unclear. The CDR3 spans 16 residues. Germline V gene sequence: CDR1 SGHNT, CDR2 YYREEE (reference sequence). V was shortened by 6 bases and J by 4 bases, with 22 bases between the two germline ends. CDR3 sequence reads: CASTGYVPGKTYGYTF. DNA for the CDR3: TGTGCCAGCACTGGCTACGTACCAGGAAAGACCTATGGCTACACCTTC.

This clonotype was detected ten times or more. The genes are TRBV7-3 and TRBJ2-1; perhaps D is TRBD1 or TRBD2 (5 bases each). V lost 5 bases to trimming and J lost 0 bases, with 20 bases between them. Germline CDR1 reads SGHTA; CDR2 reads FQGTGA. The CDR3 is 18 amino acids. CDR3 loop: CASSPGPGLANSYNEQFF. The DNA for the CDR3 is TGTGCCAGCAGCCCCGGCCCGGGGCTAGCCAACTCCTACAATGAGCAGTTCTTC.

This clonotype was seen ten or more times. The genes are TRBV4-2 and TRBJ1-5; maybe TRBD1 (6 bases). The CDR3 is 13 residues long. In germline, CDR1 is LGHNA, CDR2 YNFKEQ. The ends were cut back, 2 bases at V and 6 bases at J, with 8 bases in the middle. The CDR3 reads CASSQRGGQPQHF. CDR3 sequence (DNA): TGTGCCAGCAGCCAAAGGGGGGGTCAGCCCCAGCATTTT.